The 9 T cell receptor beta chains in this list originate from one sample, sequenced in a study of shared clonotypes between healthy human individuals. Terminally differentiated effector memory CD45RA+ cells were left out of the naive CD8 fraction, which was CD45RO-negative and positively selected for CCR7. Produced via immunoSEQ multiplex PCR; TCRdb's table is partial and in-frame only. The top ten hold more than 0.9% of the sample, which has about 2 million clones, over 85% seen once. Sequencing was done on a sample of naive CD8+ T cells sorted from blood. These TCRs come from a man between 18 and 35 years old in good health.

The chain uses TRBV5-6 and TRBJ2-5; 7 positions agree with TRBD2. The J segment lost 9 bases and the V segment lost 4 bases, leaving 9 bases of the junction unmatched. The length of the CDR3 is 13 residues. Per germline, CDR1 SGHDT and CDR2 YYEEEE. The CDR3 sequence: CASSRENLAAQYF. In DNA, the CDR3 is TGTGCCAGCAGCCGAGAGAACCTAGCGGCCCAGTACTTC. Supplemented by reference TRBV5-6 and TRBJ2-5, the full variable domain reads DAGVTQSPTHLIKTRGQQVTLRCSPKSGHDTVSWYQQALGQGPQFIFQYYEEEERQRGNFPDRFSGHQFPNYSSELNVNALLLGDSALYLCASSRENLAAQYFGPGTRLLVL.

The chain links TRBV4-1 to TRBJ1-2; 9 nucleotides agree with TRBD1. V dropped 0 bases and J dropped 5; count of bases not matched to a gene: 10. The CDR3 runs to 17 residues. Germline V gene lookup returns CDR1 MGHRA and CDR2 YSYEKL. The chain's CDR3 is CASSQDSSQTGGYGYTF. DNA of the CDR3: TGCGCCAGCAGCCAAGATTCGTCACAGACAGGGGGTTATGGCTACACCTTC.

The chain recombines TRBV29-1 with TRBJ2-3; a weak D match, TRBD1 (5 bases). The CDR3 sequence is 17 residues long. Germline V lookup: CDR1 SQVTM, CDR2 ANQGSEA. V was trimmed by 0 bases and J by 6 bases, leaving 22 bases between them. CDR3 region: CSVEDTQGSPTVDTQYF. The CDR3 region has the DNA TGCAGCGTTGAAGATACGCAGGGAAGCCCCACAGTGGATACGCAGTATTTT.

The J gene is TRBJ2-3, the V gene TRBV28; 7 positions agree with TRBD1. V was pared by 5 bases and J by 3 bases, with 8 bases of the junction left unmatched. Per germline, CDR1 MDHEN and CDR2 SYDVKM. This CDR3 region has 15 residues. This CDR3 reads CASSPTGVATDTQYF. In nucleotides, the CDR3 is TGTGCCAGCAGTCCAACAGGGGTGGCGACAGATACGCAGTATTTT.

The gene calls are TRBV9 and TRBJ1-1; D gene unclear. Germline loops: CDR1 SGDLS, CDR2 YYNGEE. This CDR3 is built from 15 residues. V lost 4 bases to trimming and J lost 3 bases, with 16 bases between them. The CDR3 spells CASSPLGPADTEAFF. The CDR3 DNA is TGTGCCAGCAGCCCCCTTGGTCCGGCGGACACTGAAGCTTTCTTT.

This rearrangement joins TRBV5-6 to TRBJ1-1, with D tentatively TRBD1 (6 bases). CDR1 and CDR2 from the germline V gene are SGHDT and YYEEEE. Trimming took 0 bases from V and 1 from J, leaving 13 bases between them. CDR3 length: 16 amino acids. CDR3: CASSLAISGANTEAFF. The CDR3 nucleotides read TGTGCCAGCAGCTTGGCTATCTCAGGGGCGAACACTGAAGCTTTCTTT.

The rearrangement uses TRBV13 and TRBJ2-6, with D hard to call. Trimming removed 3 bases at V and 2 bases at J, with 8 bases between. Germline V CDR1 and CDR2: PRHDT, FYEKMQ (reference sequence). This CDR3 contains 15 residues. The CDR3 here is CASSLQSAGANVLTF. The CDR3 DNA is TGTGCCAGCAGCTTGCAATCTGCTGGGGCCAACGTCCTGACTTTC.

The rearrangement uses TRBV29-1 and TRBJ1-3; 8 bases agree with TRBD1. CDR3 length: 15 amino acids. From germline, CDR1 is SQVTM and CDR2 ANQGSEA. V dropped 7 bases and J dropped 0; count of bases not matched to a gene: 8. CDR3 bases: TGCAGCGCCGCACCTACAGGGGGCTCTGGAAACACCATATATTTT. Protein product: CSAAPTGGSGNTIYF. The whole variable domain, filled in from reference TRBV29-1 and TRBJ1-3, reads SAVISQKPSRDICQRGTSLTIQCQVDSQVTMMFWYRQQPGQSLTLIATANQGSEATYESGFVIDKFPISRPNLTFSTLTVSNMSPEDSSIYLCSAAPTGGSGNTIYFGEGSWLTVV.

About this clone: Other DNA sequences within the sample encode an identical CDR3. The CDR3 DNA reads as TGTGCCAGCAGCTTGGCACAGGGGGGTACTGAAGCTTTCTTT. Its translation: CASSLAQGGTEAFF. This chain uses TRBV5-4 with TRBJ1-1; 8 bases match TRBD1. The CDR3 consists of 14 residues. Trimming took 0 bases from V and 5 from J; bases not matched to a gene: 3. Germline CDR1 and CDR2: SGHNT and YYREEE (reference sequence).